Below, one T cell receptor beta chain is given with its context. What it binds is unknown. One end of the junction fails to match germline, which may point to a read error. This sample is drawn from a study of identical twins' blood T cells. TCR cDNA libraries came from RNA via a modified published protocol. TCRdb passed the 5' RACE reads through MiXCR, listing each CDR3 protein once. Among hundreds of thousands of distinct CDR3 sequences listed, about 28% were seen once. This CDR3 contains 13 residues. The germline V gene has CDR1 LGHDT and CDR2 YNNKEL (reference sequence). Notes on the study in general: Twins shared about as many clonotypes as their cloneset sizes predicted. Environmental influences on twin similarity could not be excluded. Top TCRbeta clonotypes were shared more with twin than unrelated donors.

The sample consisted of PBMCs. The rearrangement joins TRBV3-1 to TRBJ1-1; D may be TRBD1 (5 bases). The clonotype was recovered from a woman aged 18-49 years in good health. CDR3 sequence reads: CSSSQGRGTEAFF. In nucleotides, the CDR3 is TGTTCCAGCAGCCAGGGCCGGGGGACTGAAGCTTTCTTT.